The rows below give T cell receptor beta chains drawn from one sample of a study of cytomegalovirus exposure and HLA in healthy donors. The data were produced by immunoSEQ multiplex PCR, yet TCRdb's version contains in-frame clones alone and is incomplete. The data show 150,000 to 250,000 clones, 79% seen once. The source material was PBMCs. Every receptor here comes from a woman between 25 and 40 years old in good health and CMV-seropositive. CDR3s include the opening cysteine and the closing phenylalanine or tryptophan. D genes are given only for firm matches. Size tells how often a clone was seen (once, few, many) or the class of an expanded clone, and some rows leave it out.

>.|TRBV7-2|.|TRBJ2-1
TGTGCCAGCAGCTTAAGGGGTTCCTACAATGAGCAGTTCTTC
CASSLRGSYNEQFF
>.|TRBV18|TRBD1|TRBJ1-4
TGTGCCAGCTCATCCAGGGGGACAGGGGATGAAAAACTGTTTTTT
CASSSRGTGDEKLFF
>.|TRBV27|TRBD1|TRBJ2-2
TGTGCCAGCAGTTCCGGGACAGGGTCGAAGTACACCGGGGAGCTGTTTTTT
CASSSGTGSKYTGELFF
>.|TRBV5-8|TRBD2|TRBJ2-1
TGTGCCAGCAGCGGATGGGGTAGCGGGAGTCTCTACAATGAGCAGTTCTTC
CASSGWGSGSLYNEQFF
>once|TRBV6-5|.|TRBJ2-7
TGTGCCAGCAGTCCTCCGACAGGCTCCTACGAGCAGTACTTC
CASSPPTGSYEQYF
>.|TRBV5-1|TRBD1|TRBJ2-7
TGCGCCAGCAGCAAAGGGGACAGTAAGGTCGACGAGCAGTACTTC
CASSKGDSKVDEQYF
>.|TRBV7-2|.|TRBJ2-1
TGTGCCAGCAGCTTAGTACTAGCTCCGAGCTCCTACAATGAGCAGTTCTTC
CASSLVLAPSSYNEQFF
>.|TRBV4-3|.|TRBJ2-1
TGCGCCAGCAGCCAGGGGGGGGCAGCGAGCTCCTACAATGAGCAGTTCTTC
CASSQGGAASSYNEQFF
>.|TRBV11-2|TRBD1|TRBJ2-7
TGTGCCAGCAGCCTAGGGGGACAGGGCCCCTACGAGCAGTACTTC
CASSLGGQGPYEQYF
>.|TRBV9|TRBD1|TRBJ1-2
TGTGCCAGCAGCCCGCGACAGGGGCCCCTCGTGGGCTACACCTTC
CASSPRQGPLVGYTF
>.|TRBV6-1|TRBD2|TRBJ2-2
TGTGCCAGCAGGGGACTAGCGGGGCACACCGGGGAGCTGTTTTTT
CASRGLAGHTGELFF
>once|TRBV7-9|TRBD2|TRBJ2-3
TGTGCCAGCAGCTTAGTGGCGGGGGGCATCACAGATACGCAGTATTTT
CASSLVAGGITDTQYF
>.|TRBV27|TRBD2|TRBJ2-7
TGTGCCAGCAGTCGTAGCGGGAGTCGGTACGAGCAGTACTTC
CASSRSGSRYEQYF
>once|TRBV6-6|.|TRBJ1-4
TGTGCCAGCAGTTCAGGGGAGGGGGGGGAAAAACTGTTTTTT
CASSSGEGGEKLFF
>.|TRBV18|.|TRBJ2-7
TGTGCCAGCTCCCCAGGGGAGGGTGCCTACGAGCAGTACTTC
CASSPGEGAYEQYF
>.|TRBV7-9|.|TRBJ1-4
TGTGCCAGCAGCTTATTCAGGGCAACTAATGAAAAACTGTTTTTT
CASSLFRATNEKLFF
>.|TRBV11-3|.|TRBJ2-1
TGTGCCAGCAGCTTAGCTGTTGAGCAGTTCTTC
CASSLAVEQFF
>few|TRBV10-2|TRBD1|TRBJ1-3
TGCGCCAGCGTCGACAGGGGCTCTGGAAACACCATATATTTT
CASVDRGSGNTIYF
>few|TRBV9|TRBD2|TRBJ2-5
TGTGCCAGCAGCGGGGGACTAGGTGAGACCCAGTACTTC
CASSGGLGETQYF
>once|TRBV5-5|TRBD1|TRBJ1-1
TGTGCCAGCAGCTTGGAGGGGGCATCATACACTGAAGCTTTCTTT
CASSLEGASYTEAFF
>.|TRBV27|.|TRBJ2-5
TGTGCCAGCAGTTTAGGCTCGGGGTACCAAGAGACCCAGTACTTC
CASSLGSGYQETQYF
>.|TRBV29-1|TRBD1|TRBJ1-3
TGCAGCGTCGTACAGGGGGGTGGAAACACCATATATTTT
CSVVQGGGNTIYF
>once|TRBV5-1|TRBD2|TRBJ2-4
TGCGCCAGCAGCTACGGGACTAGCGGATACAAAAACATTCAGTACTTC
CASSYGTSGYKNIQYF
>.|TRBV29-1|.|TRBJ2-7
TGCAGCGTTGGCGGAGGGAACTACGAGCAGTACTTC
CSVGGGNYEQYF
>.|TRBV7-9|.|TRBJ1-4
TGTGCCAGCAGCCTTGCGGGAGGGCGGGAAAAACTGTTTTTT
CASSLAGGREKLFF
>.|TRBV27|TRBD1|TRBJ1-4
TGTGCCAGCAGTTTAATCAGGGGGCGGGAAAAACTGTTTTTT
CASSLIRGREKLFF
>.|TRBV2|TRBD1|TRBJ1-2
TGTGCCAGCAGTGAAGCCGGGGACAGGGGGACTCCTAACTATGGCTACACCTTC
CASSEAGDRGTPNYGYTF
>once|TRBV9|.|TRBJ2-1
TGTGCCAGCAGCGCTCCGGTTTACAATGAGCAGTTCTTC
CASSAPVYNEQFF
>.|TRBV15|.|TRBJ2-5
TGTGCCACCAGCAGAGATAGGACTATCGAGACCCAGTACTTC
CATSRDRTIETQYF
>once|TRBV9|.|TRBJ2-1
TGTGCCAGCAGCGTAGTCCAGGGTAGCTCCTACAATGAGCAGTTCTTC
CASSVVQGSSYNEQFF
>.|TRBV19|TRBD2|TRBJ2-2
TGTGCCAGTAGTTTCACTAGCGGGGGGGCCGGTGACACCGGGGAGCTGTTTTTT
CASSFTSGGAGDTGELFF
>.|TRBV4-3|.|TRBJ1-1
TGCGCCAGCAGCCAAGATCTTTTGAGGGATTTGGGTGAAGCTTTCTTT
CASSQDLLRDLGEAFF
>few|TRBV6-1|.|TRBJ1-2
TGTGCCAATCAAAGGGGAGGTGGTGGCTATGGCTACACCTTC
CANQRGGGGYGYTF
>few|TRBV9|.|TRBJ1-3
TGTGCCAGCAGCGTCTTAGATAGCAGCTCTGGAAACACCATATATTTT
CASSVLDSSSGNTIYF
>.|TRBV11-1|TRBD1|TRBJ1-2
TGTGCCAGCAGCCCACCTATTACAGGGGGGAGAAGGGAGGACGGCTACACCTTC
CASSPPITGGRREDGYTF
>.|TRBV11-3|TRBD1|TRBJ1-6
TGTGCCAGCAGCTCGCGGGACAGAGTTAATTCACCCCTCCACTTT
CASSSRDRVNSPLHF
>.|TRBV5-1|TRBD1|TRBJ1-3
TGCGCCAGCAGCTTGGCCGGGGACAGTGGAAACACCATATATTTT
CASSLAGDSGNTIYF
>.|TRBV5-4|TRBD1|TRBJ2-5
TGTGCCAGCAGCTCGCCGGGACAGGGGGTTCAAGAGACCCAGTACTTC
CASSSPGQGVQETQYF
>few|TRBV4-2|.|TRBJ1-2
TGTGCCAGCAGCCAATTCTCGTTACAGAACTATGGCTACACCTTC
CASSQFSLQNYGYTF
>.|TRBV18|.|TRBJ1-1
TGTGCCAGCTCACCGGGGCAGAACACTGAAGCTTTCTTT
CASSPGQNTEAFF
>.|TRBV19|TRBD1|TRBJ1-2
TGTGCCAGTAGTACATGGGACAGCATCTATGGCTACACCTTC
CASSTWDSIYGYTF
>.|TRBV6-5|TRBD1|TRBJ2-3
TGTGCCAGCAGTTACGGACAGGGCCGCACAGATACGCAGTATTTT
CASSYGQGRTDTQYF
>few|TRBV5-1|TRBD2|TRBJ2-7
TGCGCCAGCAGCTTGGAACGGGGGGGGGCCTACGAGCAGTACTTC
CASSLERGGAYEQYF
>.|TRBV11-2|.|TRBJ2-1
TGTGCCAGCAGCTTAGTTCATTTCTCCTACAATGAGCAGTTCTTC
CASSLVHFSYNEQFF
>.|TRBV11-3|TRBD1|TRBJ2-7
TGTGCCAGCCACCTGAGGGACAGGGGTCACGAGCAGTACTTC
CASHLRDRGHEQYF
>.|TRBV4-1|.|TRBJ1-1
TGCGCCAGCAGCCAAGCGTTGAGTAGGGGCACTGAAGCTTTCTTT
CASSQALSRGTEAFF
>few|TRBV9|.|TRBJ2-7
TGTGCCAGCAACCCCGGGAATTTCGAGACGGAGCAGTACTTC
CASNPGNFETEQYF
>many|TRBV5-4|TRBD1|TRBJ1-6
TGTGCCAGCAGCTTGGCCCACGACAGGGGTAGGTCACCCCTCCACTTT
CASSLAHDRGRSPLHF
>once|TRBV9|.|TRBJ2-3
TGTGCCAGCAGCGTCGCGGGACAGACAGATACGCAGTATTTT
CASSVAGQTDTQYF
>.|TRBV15|.|TRBJ1-4
TGTGCCACCAGCAGGTCGGGTCAGGGTAACAGAAAACTGTTTTTT
CATSRSGQGNRKLFF
>.|TRBV6-5|TRBD2|TRBJ2-1
TGTGCCAGCAGTTACTCGGCTAGCGGGTCCTATGAGCAGTTCTTC
CASSYSASGSYEQFF
>.|TRBV27|.|TRBJ2-7
TGTGCCAGCAGTCTCTACAGGGAATTCCCCGAGCAGTACTTC
CASSLYREFPEQYF
>.|TRBV6-4|.|TRBJ2-2
TGTGCCAGCAGTGACTCATCCAGCGGGGAGCTGTTTTTT
CASSDSSSGELFF
>.|TRBV7-9|.|TRBJ1-2
TGTGCCAGCACCAAGGCGGGCGGCTATGGCTACACCTTC
CASTKAGGYGYTF
>.|TRBV2|TRBD1|TRBJ1-2
TGTGCCAGCAGTGCATCGCCGGGACAGGGGGACTATGGCTACACCTTC
CASSASPGQGDYGYTF
>.|TRBV6-5|.|TRBJ1-5
TGTGCCAGCAGCAGAGTGGGGGGGGGACAGCCCCAGCATTTT
CASSRVGGGQPQHF
>.|TRBV7-2|.|TRBJ2-7
TGTGCCAGCAGCTTTATAACGGGAGAAGGCTACGAGCAGTACTTC
CASSFITGEGYEQYF
>.|TRBV4-1|TRBD1|TRBJ1-5
TGCGCCAGCAGCCAAGATCGAGGGACAGGGGGTTATAGCAATCAGCCCCAGCATTTT
CASSQDRGTGGYSNQPQHF
>.|TRBV14|.|TRBJ1-2
TGTGCCAGCAGCCAGTTCGGACAGCCTAACTATGGCTACACCTTC
CASSQFGQPNYGYTF
>.|TRBV5-5|TRBD2|TRBJ2-3
TGTGCCAGCACCTACTTAGCGGGAGTATTAGATACGCAGTATTTT
CASTYLAGVLDTQYF